This T cell receptor (beta chain) originates from a study of blood T cell repertoires in COVID-19. Data came from immunoSEQ multiplex PCR; TCRdb stores just in-frame clones and leaves some out. The sample lists around 130,000 clones, approximately 84% occurring once. Residents of around 24 US areas, aged roughly 18 to 95 years, made up the participants. The CDR3 is made up of 16 amino acids. The V and J ends lost 3 bases and 2 bases, in that order; junction bases with no gene match: 2. CDR1 MNHEY and CDR2 SMNVEV come from the germline V gene (reference sequence). J is TRBJ2-2 and V is TRBV27; 11 nucleotides match TRBD2. This TCR was sampled from a woman aged 45-65 years with acute COVID-19. Sequenced sample: PBMCs or T cells enriched from blood (not recorded which). CDR3 residues: CASSLGLAVNTGELFF. CDR3 DNA sequence: TGTGCCAGCAGTTTGGGACTAGCGGTTAACACCGGGGAGCTGTTTTTT.